The source of this T cell receptor (beta chain) is a study of cytomegalovirus exposure and HLA in healthy donors. Study context: Ancestry clustering placed more than 80% of 350 to 500 genotyped donors in the Caucasian-associated cluster.

Comments on this clone: The target antigen is unknown.

CDR1 and CDR2 from the germline V gene are GTSNPN and SVGIG (reference sequence). Losses at the gene ends were 4 bases for V and 2 bases for J; bases not matched to a gene: 3. The length of the CDR3 is 13 residues. Study-level points and caveats: Presence/absence analyses treated sequencing depth as roughly uniform across donors. A list of about 180 TCR beta chains associated with cytomegalovirus was given.

Primers: 60 Vbeta forward and 13 Jbeta reverse. The repertoire was sequenced with immunoSEQ multiplex PCR; TCRdb's copy has only in-frame clones and lacks some. The repertoire consists of about 110,000 clones, with 77% occurring once and the leading ten covering approximately 4.2%. This TCR was sampled from a male donor in good health and CMV-seronegative. Sequencing input: PBMCs. This rearrangement joins TRBV30 to TRBJ2-3, with 7 bases aligning to TRBD2. In nucleotides, the CDR3 is TGTGCCTGGATGGGGGGGTCCACAGATACGCAGTATTTT. Translation: CAWMGGSTDTQYF.